Shown below are 2 T cell receptor beta chains from a single sample sequenced in a study of blood T cell repertoires in COVID-19. Generated by immunoSEQ multiplex PCR, the TCRdb table keeps only in-frame clones and is missing some. This table holds about 480,000 clones, over 75% found once. The sample comprised PBMCs or T cells enriched from blood (not recorded which). Source of these receptors: a woman aged 40 to 55 who had recovered from COVID-19.

The genes are TRBV12-3 or TRBV12-4 and TRBJ1-4; D remains ambiguous. V gave up 3 bases and J gave up 6 bases, with 5 bases separating them. This CDR3 region has 12 residues. CDR3 coding DNA: TGTGCCAGCAGTTTTAGAGATGAAAAACTGTTTTTT. As protein: CASSFRDEKLFF.

This clone was counted only a few times. The chain uses TRBV18 and TRBJ1-4; D possibly corresponds to TRBD1 (6 bases). There are 17 residues in the CDR3. CDR1 is KGHSH, CDR2 LQKENI, per germline. The V end lost 0 bases, the J end lost 0 bases, and 11 bases lay between the germline ends. The CDR3 region has the DNA TGTGCCAGCTCACCACCGAACAGGGCTACAACTAATGAAAAACTGTTTTTT. This encodes CASSPPNRATTNEKLFF. Drawing the rest from reference TRBV18 and TRBJ1-4, the complete variable domain is NAGVMQNPRHLVRRRGQEARLRCSPMKGHSHVYWYRQLPEEGLKFMVYLQKENIIDESGMPKERFSAEFPKEGPSILRIQQVVRGDSAAYFCASSPPNRATTNEKLFFGSGTQLSVL.